This T cell receptor beta chain was recovered during a study of control samples from healthy donors and cancer patients. Sequencing used immunoSEQ multiplex PCR; TCRdb keeps in-frame clones, though not all of them. Counted here are around 170,000 clones, about 93% occurring once; the ten biggest clones make up less than 0.75%. In germline, CDR1 is MRHNA, CDR2 SNTAGT. V shed 5 bases and J shed 7 bases, with 11 bases lying between them. The CDR3 spans 13 residues. The clonotype comes from a woman in her 30s in good health. The specimen sequenced was blood. The genes are TRBV6-4 and TRBJ1-4, with D possibly TRBD1 on 6 matching bases. The CDR3 coding sequence is TGTGCCAGCAGTCGGGGGCTTGGTGAAAAACTGTTTTTT. This encodes CASSRGLGEKLFF.